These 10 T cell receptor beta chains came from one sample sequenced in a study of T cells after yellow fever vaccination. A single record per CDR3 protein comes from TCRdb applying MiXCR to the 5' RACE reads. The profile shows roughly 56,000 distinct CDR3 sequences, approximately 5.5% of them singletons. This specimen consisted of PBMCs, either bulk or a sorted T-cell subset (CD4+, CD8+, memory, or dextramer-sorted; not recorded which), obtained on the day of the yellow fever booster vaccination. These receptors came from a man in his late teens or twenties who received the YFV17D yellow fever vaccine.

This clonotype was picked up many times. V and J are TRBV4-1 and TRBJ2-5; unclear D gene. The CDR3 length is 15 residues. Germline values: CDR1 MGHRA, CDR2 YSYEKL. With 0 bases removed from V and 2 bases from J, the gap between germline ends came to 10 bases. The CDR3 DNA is TGCGCCAGCAGCCAAGATCCCCTGATACAAGAGACCCAGTACTTC. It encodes CASSQDPLIQETQYF.

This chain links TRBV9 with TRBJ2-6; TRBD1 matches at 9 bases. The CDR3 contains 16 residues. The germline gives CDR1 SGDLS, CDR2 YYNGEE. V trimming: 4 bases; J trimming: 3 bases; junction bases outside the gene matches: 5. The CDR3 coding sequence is TGTGCCAGCAGCCCCTGGGACAGGGATGGGGCCAACGTCCTGACTTTC. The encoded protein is CASSPWDRDGANVLTF.

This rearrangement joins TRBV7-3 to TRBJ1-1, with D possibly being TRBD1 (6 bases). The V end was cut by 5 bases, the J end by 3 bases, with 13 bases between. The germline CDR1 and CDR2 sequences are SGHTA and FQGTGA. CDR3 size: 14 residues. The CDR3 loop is CASSLNYRDTEAFF. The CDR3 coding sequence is TGTGCCAGCAGCCTCAATTACAGGGACACTGAAGCTTTCTTT.

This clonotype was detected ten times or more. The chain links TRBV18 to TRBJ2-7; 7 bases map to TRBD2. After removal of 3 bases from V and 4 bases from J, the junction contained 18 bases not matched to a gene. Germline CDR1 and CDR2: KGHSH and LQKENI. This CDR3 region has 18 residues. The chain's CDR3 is CASSPPPGWPRTSYEQYF. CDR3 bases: TGTGCCAGCTCACCCCCACCCGGGTGGCCTAGGACTAGTTACGAGCAGTACTTC. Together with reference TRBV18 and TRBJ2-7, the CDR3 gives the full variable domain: NAGVMQNPRHLVRRRGQEARLRCSPMKGHSHVYWYRQLPEEGLKFMVYLQKENIIDESGMPKERFSAEFPKEGPSILRIQQVVRGDSAAYFCASSPPPGWPRTSYEQYFGPGTRLTVT.

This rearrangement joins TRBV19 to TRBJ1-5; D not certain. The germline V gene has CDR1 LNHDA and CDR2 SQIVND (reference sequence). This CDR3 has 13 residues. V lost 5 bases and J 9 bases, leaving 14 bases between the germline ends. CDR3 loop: CASSYTGRGPQHF. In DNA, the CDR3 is TGTGCCAGTAGTTATACTGGCCGCGGGCCCCAGCATTTT. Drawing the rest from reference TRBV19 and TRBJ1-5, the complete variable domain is DGGITQSPKYLFRKEGQNVTLSCEQNLNHDAMYWYRQDPGQGLRLIYYSQIVNDFQKGDIAEGYSVSREKKESFPLTVTSAQKNPTAFYLCASSYTGRGPQHFGDGTRLSIL.

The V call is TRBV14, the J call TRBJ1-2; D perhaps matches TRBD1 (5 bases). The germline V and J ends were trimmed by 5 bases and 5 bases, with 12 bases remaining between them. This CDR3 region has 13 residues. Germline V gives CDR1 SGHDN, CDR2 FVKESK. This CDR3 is CASSLDRVYGYTF. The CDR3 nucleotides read TGTGCCAGCAGCTTAGACAGAGTATATGGCTACACCTTC.

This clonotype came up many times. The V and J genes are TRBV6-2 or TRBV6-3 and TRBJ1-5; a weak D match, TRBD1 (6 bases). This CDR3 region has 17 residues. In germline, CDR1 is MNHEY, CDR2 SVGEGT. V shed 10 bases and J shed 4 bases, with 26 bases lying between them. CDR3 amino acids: CATTSTRGAIRNQPQHF. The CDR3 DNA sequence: TGTGCCACAACCTCAACCCGGGGGGCTATCAGGAATCAGCCCCAGCATTTT.

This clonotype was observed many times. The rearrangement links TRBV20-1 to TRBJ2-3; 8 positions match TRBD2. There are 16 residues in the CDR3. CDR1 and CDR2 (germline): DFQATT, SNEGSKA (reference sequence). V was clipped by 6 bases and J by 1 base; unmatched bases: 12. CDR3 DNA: TGCAGTGCAACCTCGGCGGGGGGTTGGGGCACAGATACGCAGTATTTT. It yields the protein CSATSAGGWGTDTQYF.

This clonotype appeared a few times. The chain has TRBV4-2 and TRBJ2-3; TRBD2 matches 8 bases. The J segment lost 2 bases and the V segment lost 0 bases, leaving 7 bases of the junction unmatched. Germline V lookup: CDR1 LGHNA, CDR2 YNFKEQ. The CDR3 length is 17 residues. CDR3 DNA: TGTGCCAGCAGCCAAGAGTTAAGCGGGGGATACACAGATACGCAGTATTTT. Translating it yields CASSQELSGGYTDTQYF.

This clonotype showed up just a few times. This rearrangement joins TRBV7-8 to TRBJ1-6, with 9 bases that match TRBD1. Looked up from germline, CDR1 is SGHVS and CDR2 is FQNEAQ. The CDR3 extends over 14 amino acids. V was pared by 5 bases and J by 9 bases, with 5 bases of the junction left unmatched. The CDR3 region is CASSLGQGRSPLHF. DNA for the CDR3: TGTGCCAGCAGCCTTGGACAGGGGCGTTCACCCCTCCACTTT.